This TCR beta chain emerged from a study of beta chain features in type 1 diabetes. For the study at large: Cell yields, gender and age were comparable in patients and healthy donors. Study results and limitations: Relative to healthy donors, patients appeared to have naive, central memory and Treg TCRB repertoires that were more similar. Cells with high TCR expression could be over-represented when cDNA is sequenced.

The table lists this clone with a few counts. Its antigen remains unidentified. Approximately 110 mL of blood, on average, came from one heparinised draw per donor. Trimming removed 5 bases at V and 2 bases at J, with 14 bases between. Germline V gene lookup returns CDR1 LNHDA and CDR2 SQIVND (reference sequence). This CDR3 has 15 residues. Reverse transcribing all isolated RNA meant expressed TCRB transcripts were sequenced. Sequencing was performed with immunoSEQ multiplex PCR; in TCRdb, only in-frame clones are kept and a portion is missing. The sample has hundreds of thousands of clones, approximately 12% seen once; the top ten hold less than 0.02%.

The sample was naive CD4+ T cells from blood. The receptor comes from a man younger than 35 in good health. The rearrangement links TRBV19 to TRBJ2-3, with D perhaps TRBD1 (5 bases). The CDR3 sequence is CASSLGRGITDTQYF. DNA for the CDR3: TGTGCCAGTAGTCTCGGTAGGGGAATCACAGATACGCAGTATTTT.